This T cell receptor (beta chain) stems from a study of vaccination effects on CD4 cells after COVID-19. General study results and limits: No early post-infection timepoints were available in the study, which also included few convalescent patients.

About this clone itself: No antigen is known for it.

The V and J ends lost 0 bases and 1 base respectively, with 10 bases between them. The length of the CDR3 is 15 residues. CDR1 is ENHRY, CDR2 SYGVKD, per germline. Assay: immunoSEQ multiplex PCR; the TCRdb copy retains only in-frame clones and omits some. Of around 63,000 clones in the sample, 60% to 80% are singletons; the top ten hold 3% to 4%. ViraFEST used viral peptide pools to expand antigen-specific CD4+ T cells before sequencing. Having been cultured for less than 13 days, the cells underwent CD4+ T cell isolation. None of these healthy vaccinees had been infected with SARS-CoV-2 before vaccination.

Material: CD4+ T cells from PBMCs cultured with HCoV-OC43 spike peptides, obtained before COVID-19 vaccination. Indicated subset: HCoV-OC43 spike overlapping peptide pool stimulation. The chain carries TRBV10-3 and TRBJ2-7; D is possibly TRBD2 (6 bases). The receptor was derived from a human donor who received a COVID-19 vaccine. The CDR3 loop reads CAISESGGSSYEQYV. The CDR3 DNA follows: TGTGCCATCAGTGAGTCGGGAGGCTCATCCTACGAGCAGTACGTC.